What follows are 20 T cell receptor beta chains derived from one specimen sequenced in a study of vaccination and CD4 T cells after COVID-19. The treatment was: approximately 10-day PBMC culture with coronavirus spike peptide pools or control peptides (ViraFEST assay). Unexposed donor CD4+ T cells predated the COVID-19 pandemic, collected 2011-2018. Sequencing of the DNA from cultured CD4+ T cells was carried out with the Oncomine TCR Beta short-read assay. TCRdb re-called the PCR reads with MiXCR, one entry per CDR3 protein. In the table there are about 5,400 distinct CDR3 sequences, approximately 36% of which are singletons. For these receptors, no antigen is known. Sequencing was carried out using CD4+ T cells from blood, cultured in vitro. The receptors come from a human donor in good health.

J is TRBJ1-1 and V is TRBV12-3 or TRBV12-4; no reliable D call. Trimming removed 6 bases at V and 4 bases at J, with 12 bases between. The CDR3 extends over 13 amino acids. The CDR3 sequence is CASSPEWSTEAFF. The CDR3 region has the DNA TGTGCCAGCAGCCCTGAGTGGAGCACTGAAGCTTTCTTT.

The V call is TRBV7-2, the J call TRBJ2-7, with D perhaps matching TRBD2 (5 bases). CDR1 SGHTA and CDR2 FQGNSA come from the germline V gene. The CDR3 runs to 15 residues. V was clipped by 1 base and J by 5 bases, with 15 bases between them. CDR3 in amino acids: CASSLVLVGGDEQYF. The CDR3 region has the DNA TGTGCCAGCAGCTTAGTGCTAGTAGGAGGTGACGAGCAGTACTTC.

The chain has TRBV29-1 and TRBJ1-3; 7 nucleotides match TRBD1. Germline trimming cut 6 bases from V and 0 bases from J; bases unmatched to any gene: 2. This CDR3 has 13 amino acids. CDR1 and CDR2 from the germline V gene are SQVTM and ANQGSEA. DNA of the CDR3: TGCAGCGTGGGACAGAGCTCTGGAAACACCATATATTTT. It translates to CSVGQSSGNTIYF.

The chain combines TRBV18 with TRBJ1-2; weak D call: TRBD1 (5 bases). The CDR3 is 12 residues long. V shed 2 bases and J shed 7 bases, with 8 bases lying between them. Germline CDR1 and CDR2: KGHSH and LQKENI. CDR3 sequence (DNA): TGTGCCAGCTCACCAGGGGGAGGTGGCTACACCTTC. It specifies CASSPGGGGYTF.

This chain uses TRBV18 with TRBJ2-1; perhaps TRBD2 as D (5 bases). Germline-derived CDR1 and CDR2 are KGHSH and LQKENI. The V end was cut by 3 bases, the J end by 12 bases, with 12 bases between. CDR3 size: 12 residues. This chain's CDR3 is CASSPSLEGQFF. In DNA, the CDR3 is TGTGCCAGCTCACCGTCCCTCGAGGGGCAGTTCTTC.

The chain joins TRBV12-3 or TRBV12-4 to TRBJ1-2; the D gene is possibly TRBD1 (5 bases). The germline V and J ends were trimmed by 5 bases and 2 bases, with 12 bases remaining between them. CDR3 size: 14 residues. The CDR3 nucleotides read TGTGCCAGCAGTGCTGGGTGGGGGAACTATGGCTACACCTTC. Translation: CASSAGWGNYGYTF.

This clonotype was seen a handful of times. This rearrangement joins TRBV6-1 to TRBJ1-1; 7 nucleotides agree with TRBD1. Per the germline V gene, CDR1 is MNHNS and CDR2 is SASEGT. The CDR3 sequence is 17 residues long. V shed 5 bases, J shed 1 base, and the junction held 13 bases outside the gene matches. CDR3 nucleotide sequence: TGTGCCAGCAGTCGGTCTGGGACTGGGACAGCGAACACTGAAGCTTTCTTT. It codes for CASSRSGTGTANTEAFF.

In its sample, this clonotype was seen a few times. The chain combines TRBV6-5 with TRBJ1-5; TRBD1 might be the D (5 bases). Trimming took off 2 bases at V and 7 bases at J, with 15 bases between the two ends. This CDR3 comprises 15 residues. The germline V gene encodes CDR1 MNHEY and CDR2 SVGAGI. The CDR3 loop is CASSYVAGQGQPQHF. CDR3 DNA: TGTGCCAGCAGTTACGTCGCAGGGCAAGGCCAGCCCCAGCATTTT.

CDR3 loop: CASSFKAPGYGYTF. The CDR3 nucleotides are TGTGCCAGCAGTTTCAAGGCCCCAGGCTATGGCTACACCTTC. The gene calls are TRBV12-3 or TRBV12-4 and TRBJ1-2; D not resolved. This CDR3 has 14 amino acids. V lost 3 bases, J lost 4 bases, and 12 bases lay in between.

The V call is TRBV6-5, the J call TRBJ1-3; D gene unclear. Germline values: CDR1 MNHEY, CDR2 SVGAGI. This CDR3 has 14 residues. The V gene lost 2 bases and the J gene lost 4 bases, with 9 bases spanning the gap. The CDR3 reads CASSYGVQGNTIYF. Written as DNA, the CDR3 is TGTGCCAGCAGTTACGGGGTGCAGGGAAACACCATATATTTT.

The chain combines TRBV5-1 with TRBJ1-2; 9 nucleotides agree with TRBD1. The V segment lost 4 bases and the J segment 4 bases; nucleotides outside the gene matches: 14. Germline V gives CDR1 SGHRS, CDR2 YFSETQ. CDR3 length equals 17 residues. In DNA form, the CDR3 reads TGCGCCAGCAGCCCAGGGACAGGGCCGTATTCCGGCTATGGCTACACCTTC. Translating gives CASSPGTGPYSGYGYTF.

CDR3 nucleotides: TGTGCCAGCAGTTACAACAGGGGTAGAGCTTTCTTT. Protein: CASSYNRGRAFF. The V call is TRBV6-5, the J call TRBJ1-1; TRBD1 agrees at 7 bases. Germline lookup yields CDR1 MNHEY and CDR2 SVGAGI. With V trimmed by 2 bases and J by 10 bases, 4 bases remained unmatched. CDR3 length: 12 residues.

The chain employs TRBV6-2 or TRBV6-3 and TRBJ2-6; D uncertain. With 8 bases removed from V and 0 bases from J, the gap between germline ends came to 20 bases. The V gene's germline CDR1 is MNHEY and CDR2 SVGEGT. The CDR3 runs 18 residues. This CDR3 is CASAVEPWGLSGANVLTF. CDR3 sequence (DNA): TGTGCCAGCGCCGTCGAGCCCTGGGGTCTCTCTGGGGCCAACGTCCTGACTTTC.

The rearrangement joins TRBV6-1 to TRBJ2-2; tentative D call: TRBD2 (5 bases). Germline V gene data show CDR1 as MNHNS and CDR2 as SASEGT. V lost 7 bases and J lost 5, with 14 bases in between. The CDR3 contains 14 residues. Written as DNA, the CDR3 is TGTGCCAGCATTTGGGAGAGACAAACCGGGGAGCTGTTTTTT. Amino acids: CASIWERQTGELFF.

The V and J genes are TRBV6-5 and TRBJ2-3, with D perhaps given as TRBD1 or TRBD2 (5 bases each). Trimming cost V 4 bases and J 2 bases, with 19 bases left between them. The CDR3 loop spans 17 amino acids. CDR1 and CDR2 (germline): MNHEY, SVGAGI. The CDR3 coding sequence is TGTGCCAGCAGTTGGTACTCCGGGGCAGGAGACACAGATACGCAGTATTTT. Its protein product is CASSWYSGAGDTDTQYF.

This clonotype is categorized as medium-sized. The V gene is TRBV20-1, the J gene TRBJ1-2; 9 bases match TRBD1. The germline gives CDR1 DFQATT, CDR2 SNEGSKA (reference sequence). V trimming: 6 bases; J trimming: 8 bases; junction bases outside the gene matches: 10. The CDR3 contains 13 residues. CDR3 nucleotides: TGCAGTGCGGCAAGGGGACAGGGTGGCGGCTACACCTTC. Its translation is CSAARGQGGGYTF.

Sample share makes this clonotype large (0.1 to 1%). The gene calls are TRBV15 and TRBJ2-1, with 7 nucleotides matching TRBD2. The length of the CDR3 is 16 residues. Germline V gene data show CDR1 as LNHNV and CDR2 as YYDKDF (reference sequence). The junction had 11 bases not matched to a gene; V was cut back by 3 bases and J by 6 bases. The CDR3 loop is CATSRGEWRGSNEQFF. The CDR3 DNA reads TGTGCCACCAGCAGGGGGGAATGGCGGGGGAGCAATGAGCAGTTCTTC.

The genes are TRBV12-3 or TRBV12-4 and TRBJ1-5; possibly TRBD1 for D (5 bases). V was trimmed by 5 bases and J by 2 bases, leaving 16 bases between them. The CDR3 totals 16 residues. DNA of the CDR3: TGTGCCAGCAGTCGCAGGGCCACGGGGGGCAATCAGCCCCAGCATTTT. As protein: CASSRRATGGNQPQHF.

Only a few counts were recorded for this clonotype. CDR3 amino acids: CSAPPGTGAMETQYF. Here the CDR3 DNA reads TGCAGTGCCCCACCTGGGACAGGGGCGATGGAGACCCAGTACTTC. V usage is TRBV20-1 and J usage is TRBJ2-5, with 10 bases matching TRBD1. This CDR3 spans 15 amino acids. CDR1 is DFQATT, CDR2 SNEGSKA, per germline (reference sequence). V lost 6 bases, J lost 5 bases, and 12 bases stayed unmatched.

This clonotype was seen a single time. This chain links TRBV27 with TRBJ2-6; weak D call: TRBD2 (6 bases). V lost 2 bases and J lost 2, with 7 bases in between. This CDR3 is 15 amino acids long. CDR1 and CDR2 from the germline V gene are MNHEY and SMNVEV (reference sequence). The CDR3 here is CASSLRRAGANVLTF. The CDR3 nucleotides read TGTGCCAGCAGTTTAAGGAGGGCTGGGGCCAACGTCCTGACTTTC.